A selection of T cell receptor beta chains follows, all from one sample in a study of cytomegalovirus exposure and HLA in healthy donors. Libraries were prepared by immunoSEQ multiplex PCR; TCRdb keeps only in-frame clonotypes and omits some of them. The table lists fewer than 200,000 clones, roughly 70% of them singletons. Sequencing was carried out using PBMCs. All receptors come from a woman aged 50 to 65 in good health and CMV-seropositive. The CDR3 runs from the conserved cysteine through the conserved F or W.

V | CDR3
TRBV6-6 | CASTPSSSNVLTF
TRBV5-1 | CASSLAPSDTGELFF
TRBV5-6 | CASSLFGTGGHEQYF
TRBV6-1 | CASSRTGSADTQYF
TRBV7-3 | CASRKGQGNGEAFF
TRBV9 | CASSASPGQKSYGYTF
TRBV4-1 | CASSQPGAGLYEQYF
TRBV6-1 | CASSEAGQTNSPLHF
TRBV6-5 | CASSTGQGTGGYTF
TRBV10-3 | CAISEDYRGDYTF
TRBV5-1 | CASSLDTGDRPQHF
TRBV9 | CASSVGPAGGATDTQYF
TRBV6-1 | CASSEIGAYNSPLHF
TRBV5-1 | CASSLGPRGGPETQYF
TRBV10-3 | CAISESGSVMPQHF
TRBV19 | CASSISARGQETQYF
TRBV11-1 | CASSPLNTEAFF
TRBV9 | CASSARTGYGYTF
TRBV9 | CASSAEGVTGNIQYF
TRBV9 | CASSLGQGASYGYTF
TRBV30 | CACKKGTPHVLTEAFF
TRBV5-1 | CASSFIPGQGAYGYTF
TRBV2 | CASSVLGQGAAEAFF
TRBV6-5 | CASRLARGAGELFF
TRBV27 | CASSLSPPLAGSYNEQFF
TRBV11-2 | CASRKNGGPVKQETQYF
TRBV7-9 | CASTPNRGNSGNTIYF
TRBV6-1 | CASSVRDSYNEQFF
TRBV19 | CASKGTGHLFF
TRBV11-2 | CASSSIAGELFF
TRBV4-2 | CASSQDPTSGELFF
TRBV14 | CATSGLGEETQYF
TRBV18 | CASSSGQGGTGVRSPLHF